This T cell receptor beta chain was sequenced in a study of T-cell reconstitution after alpha-beta-depleted transplantation in children. This clonotype occurred many times. Unique molecular identifiers were built into the TCRbeta library. TCRdb passed the PCR reads through MiXCR, listing each CDR3 protein once. The sample holds almost 400,000 distinct CDR3 sequences, about a fifth seen once. Germline CDR1 is DFQATT and CDR2 is SNEGSKA (reference sequence). Trimming took off 3 bases at V and 7 bases at J, with 13 bases between the two ends. The CDR3 loop spans 13 amino acids. The source material was PBMCs from the stem cell graft donor, sampled from the stem cell graft. The chain uses TRBV20-1 and TRBJ2-1; D may be TRBD2 (6 bases). The sequence derives from a human donor who donated a stem cell graft to a child with acute myeloid leukemia. The CDR3 DNA reads as TGCAGTGCTAGTCGGCGGGGAGGTAATGAGCAGTTCTTC. Its protein is CSASRRGGNEQFF.